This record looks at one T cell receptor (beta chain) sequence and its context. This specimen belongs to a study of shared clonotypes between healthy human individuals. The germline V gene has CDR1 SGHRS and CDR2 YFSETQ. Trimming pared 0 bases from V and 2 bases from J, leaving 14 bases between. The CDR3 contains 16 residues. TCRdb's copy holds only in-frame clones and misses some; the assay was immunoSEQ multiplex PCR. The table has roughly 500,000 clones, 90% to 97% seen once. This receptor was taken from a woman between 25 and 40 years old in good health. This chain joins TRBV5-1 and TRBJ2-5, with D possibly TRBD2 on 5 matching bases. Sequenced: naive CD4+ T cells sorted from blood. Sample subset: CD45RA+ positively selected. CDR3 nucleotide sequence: TGCGCCAGCAGCTTGGGGCTTAGCGTGATACAAGAGACCCAGTACTTC. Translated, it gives CASSLGLSVIQETQYF.